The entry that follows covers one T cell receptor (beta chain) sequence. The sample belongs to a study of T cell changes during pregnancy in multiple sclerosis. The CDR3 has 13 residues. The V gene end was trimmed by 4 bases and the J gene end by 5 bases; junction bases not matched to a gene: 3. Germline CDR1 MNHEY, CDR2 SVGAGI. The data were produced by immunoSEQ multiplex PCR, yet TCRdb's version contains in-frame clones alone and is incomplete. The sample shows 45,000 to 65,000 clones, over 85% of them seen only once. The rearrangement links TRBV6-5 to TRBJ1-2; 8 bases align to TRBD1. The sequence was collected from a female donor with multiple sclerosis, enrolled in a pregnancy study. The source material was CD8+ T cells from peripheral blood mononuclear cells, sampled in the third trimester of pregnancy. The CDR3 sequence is CASSLNRGYGYTF. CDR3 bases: TGTGCCAGCAGTTTGAACAGGGGGTATGGCTACACCTTC.